This TCR beta chain was retrieved from a study of radiotherapy plus CTLA-4 blockade in lung cancer (dated by TCRdb to the late 2010s). Broadly, across the study: Among enrolled patients, about 19% had an objective response and 25% to 40% reached disease control. Study-wide findings and limitations: After treatment with radiotherapy and ipilimumab, TCR clones that originated in tumors expanded in peripheral blood. Early dynamic changes in blood T cell clones, together with increased serum interferon-beta after radiation, were reported as the strongest predictors of response.

The study tested focal radiation therapy combined with CTLA-4 blockade (ipilimumab) in patients with chemo-refractory metastatic non-small-cell lung cancer. Libraries were prepared through the immunoSEQ multiplex PCR assay. TCRdb obtained this table from immuneACCESS and retained in-frame rearrangements with V and J assigned. These tables miss some clones; where compared with another copy, unresolved V genes account for less than half of the shortfall, and the remainder is unexplained. This sample gives some 74,000 clones in total; around four fifths of them show up just once. Together, the top ten hold 7% to 8.5% of the sample. Turning to this clone: Its antigen is not yet known. No base qualities exist here, and no much larger clone lies one base off it.

The germline V gene supplies CDR1 SGHTA and CDR2 FQGNSA. Germline trimming amounts to 3 bases on V and 8 bases on J, with 7 as the count of junction bases outside the gene matches. From the cysteine through the phenylalanine, the CDR3 covers 15 amino acids. Of all the DNA, just the CDR3 is kept, 45 bases in frame from base 1. Sequenced material: peripheral blood, taken from a patient treated with radiotherapy plus ipilimumab. The receptor was derived from a human donor with non-small cell lung cancer who had a complete response to radiotherapy plus ipilimumab. The rearranged segments are TRBV7-2 and TRBJ2-1, and TRBD2 matches 10 of the central bases. CDR3 region: CASSFYGLAADEQFF. The sequenced DNA is TGTGCCAGCAGCTTCTACGGACTAGCGGCTGATGAGCAGTTCTTC.